The rows below give T cell receptor beta chains drawn from one sample of a study of blood T cell repertoires in COVID-19. Generated by immunoSEQ multiplex PCR, the TCRdb table keeps only in-frame clones and is missing some. The data hold about 49,000 clones, with approximately 95% observed a single time. Specimen: peripheral blood. The receptor source for this set is a man between 60 and 75 years old with COVID-19, enrolled during active disease. CDR3s include the opening cysteine and the closing phenylalanine or tryptophan. The order of the fields is V gene, D gene, clone size, J gene, CDR3 protein, CDR3 DNA. D genes are given only for firm matches. Size values are once, few and many counts, or a class for expanded clones, and some rows have none.

>TRBV5-4|.|.|TRBJ1-2
CASSLGQEPYGYTF
TGTGCCAGCAGCTTGGGACAGGAACCCTATGGCTACACCTTC
>TRBV28|.|.|TRBJ1-2
CASSSAPTGTPGYTF
TGTGCCAGCAGTTCCGCTCCGACAGGCACCCCCGGCTACACCTTC
>TRBV7-2|TRBD2|.|TRBJ2-1
CASSLDSPSGSVLRNEQFF
TGTGCCAGCAGCTTAGATTCGCCTAGCGGGAGTGTATTAAGGAATGAGCAGTTCTTC
>TRBV7-2|.|once|TRBJ2-4
CASSKTGAKNIQYF
TGTGCCAGCAGCAAAACAGGGGCCAAAAACATTCAGTACTTC
>TRBV6-6|.|.|TRBJ1-2
CASSYSQGTDGYTF
TGTGCCAGCAGTTACTCGCAGGGGACCGATGGCTACACCTTC
>TRBV21-1|.|.|TRBJ2-2
CASSKGGQANTGELFF
TGTGCCAGCAGCAAAGGTGGACAGGCGAACACCGGGGAGCTGTTTTTT
>TRBV11-2|.|.|TRBJ2-5
CASSSNQETQYF
TGTGCCAGCAGCTCAAACCAAGAGACCCAGTACTTC
>TRBV11-2|.|.|TRBJ1-2
CASSLDFGSNYGYTF
TGTGCCAGCAGCTTAGATTTTGGCTCCAACTATGGCTACACCTTC
>TRBV15|TRBD2|.|TRBJ2-3
CATSRKLAGGPIDTQYF
TGTGCCACCAGCAGAAAGTTAGCGGGAGGGCCGATCGATACGCAGTATTTT
>TRBV4-1|.|.|TRBJ2-1
CASSQGQASSYNEQFF
TGCGCCAGCAGCCAAGGCCAGGCCAGCTCCTACAATGAGCAGTTCTTC
>TRBV7-2|.|.|TRBJ2-7
CASSSPVQYYEQYF
TGTGCCAGCAGCTCTCCCGTACAGTACTACGAGCAGTACTTC
>TRBV6-6|TRBD1|.|TRBJ1-5
CASCPGGSNQPQHF
TGTGCCAGCTGTCCAGGGGGTAGCAATCAGCCCCAGCATTTT
>TRBV27|TRBD2|.|TRBJ2-5
CASSLSRTSGGSGEETQYF
TGTGCCAGCAGTTTATCGAGGACTAGCGGGGGTTCCGGGGAGGAGACCCAGTACTTC